Listed below are T cell receptor beta chains from one sample, sequenced in a study of CD8 T cell repertoires and HIV-1 epitope variants. Antigens of these TCRs are unknown. TCRdb's table, derived via immunoSEQ multiplex PCR, lists solely in-frame clones and lacks some. The repertoire has approximately 5,000 clones, about 62% of them found once; the top ten carry 35% to 50%. The sequenced material came from cultured CD8+ T cells derived from PBMCs. These receptors were collected from a male donor with HIV. CDR3s include the opening cysteine and the closing phenylalanine or tryptophan. Each record gives: V gene, clone size, J gene, D gene, CDR3 protein, CDR3 DNA. D genes are given only for firm matches. Expanded clones get a size class; other rows say once, few or many, or leave the size out.

TRBV27	-	TRBJ2-1	-	CASSPLAWSSYNEQFF	TGTGCCAGCAGTCCCCTTGCTTGGAGCTCCTACAATGAGCAGTTCTTC
TRBV28	-	TRBJ2-1	TRBD1	CASRRQGTPGNEQFF	TGTGCCAGCAGGCGACAGGGAACCCCCGGGAATGAGCAGTTCTTC
TRBV9	-	TRBJ2-3	TRBD1	CASSVEGQGTNTQYF	TGTGCCAGCAGCGTAGAGGGACAGGGGACAAATACGCAGTATTTT
TRBV7-2	few	TRBJ2-5	-	CASSSIPILTETQYF	TGTGCCAGCAGCTCGATTCCGATTTTGACAGAGACCCAGTACTTC
TRBV27	few	TRBJ2-7	-	CASSLSEGTVSYEQYF	TGTGCCAGCAGTTTATCGGAGGGGACTGTATCCTACGAGCAGTACTTC
TRBV2	few	TRBJ2-7	-	CASKLQGHEQYF	TGTGCCAGCAAACTCCAGGGTCACGAGCAGTACTTC
TRBV19	once	TRBJ2-5	-	CASSVGQETQYF	TGTGCCAGTAGTGTAGGTCAAGAGACCCAGTACTTC
TRBV5-1	-	TRBJ2-2	TRBD2	CASSLQLSSGGLGNTGELFF	TGCGCCAGCAGCTTGCAACTGTCTAGCGGGGGCTTAGGGAACACCGGGGAGCTGTTTTTT
TRBV27	-	TRBJ2-1	-	CASSLSGSSSYNEQFF	TGTGCCAGCAGTTTAAGCGGATCGAGCTCCTACAATGAGCAGTTCTTC
TRBV6-5	-	TRBJ2-1	-	CASITESNEQFF	TGTGCCAGCATTACAGAAAGCAATGAGCAGTTCTTC
TRBV5-6	-	TRBJ1-2	-	CASSLVRGYGYTF	TGTGCCAGCAGCTTGGTCAGGGGCTATGGCTACACCTTC
TRBV9	-	TRBJ2-2	-	CASGQDTGELFF	TGTGCCAGCGGCCAAGACACCGGGGAGCTGTTTTTT
TRBV5-4	-	TRBJ2-7	-	CASSPMGGEQYF	TGTGCCAGCAGCCCCATGGGGGGCGAGCAGTACTTC
TRBV5-1	-	TRBJ1-2	-	CASSLSGGGYGYTF	TGCGCCAGCAGCTTGAGCGGGGGCGGCTATGGCTACACCTTC
TRBV2	few	TRBJ1-4	-	CASSEADLPGERQDEKLFF	TGTGCCAGCAGTGAAGCGGATCTACCCGGTGAGAGGCAGGATGAAAAACTGTTTTTT
TRBV9	-	TRBJ2-2	-	CASSVGRFAANTGELFF	TGTGCCAGCAGCGTAGGAAGGTTTGCCGCGAACACCGGGGAGCTGTTTTTT
TRBV19	-	TRBJ1-4	TRBD1	CASSPGQANEKLFF	TGTGCCAGTAGTCCGGGACAGGCTAATGAAAAACTGTTTTTT
TRBV5-8	once	TRBJ1-1	-	CASSGGTSNTEAFF	TGTGCCAGCAGTGGGGGGACTTCGAACACTGAAGCTTTCTTT
TRBV9	-	TRBJ1-1	-	CASVPFQEGSTEAFF	TGTGCCAGCGTACCCTTTCAGGAGGGGAGCACTGAAGCTTTCTTT
TRBV19	-	TRBJ1-5	TRBD1	CASSTDRVGQPQHF	TGTGCCAGTAGTACCGACAGGGTAGGACAGCCCCAGCATTTT
TRBV7-2	medium-sized	TRBJ2-7	TRBD2	CASSLLGLAYEQYF	TGTGCCAGCAGCTTACTGGGACTAGCTTACGAGCAGTACTTC
TRBV29-1	-	TRBJ1-1	-	CSVLDTEKRTEAFF	TGCAGCGTCCTTGACACCGAGAAGAGGACTGAAGCTTTCTTT
TRBV28	-	TRBJ2-5	TRBD1	CASSLTLDRAFQETQYF	TGTGCCAGCAGTTTAACCCTCGACAGGGCCTTCCAAGAGACCCAGTACTTC
TRBV6-4	few	TRBJ1-5	-	CASRSVQENQPQHF	TGTGCCAGCAGATCCGTACAGGAAAATCAGCCCCAGCATTTT
TRBV10-2	-	TRBJ2-7	-	CASSESSTPGDEQYF	TGCGCCAGCAGTGAGTCAAGTACTCCAGGGGACGAGCAGTACTTC
TRBV21-1	once	TRBJ1-1	-	CASSRGTETFF	TGTGCCAGCAGTAGAGGCACTGAAACTTTCTTT
TRBV28	-	TRBJ2-7	-	CASSSNYEQYF	TGTGCCAGCAGTTCCAACTACGAGCAGTACTTC
TRBV27	-	TRBJ2-2	TRBD1	CASSSTTTSTGAVGELFF	TGTGCCAGCAGTTCAACAACAACGAGTACAGGGGCGGTGGGGGAGCTGTTTTTT